This entry lists 6 T cell receptor beta chains sequenced from one sample in a study of OX40 agonist ivuxolimab in advanced cancers. The library was generated by the immunoSEQ multiplex PCR assay. The immuneACCESS repertoire file appears here via TCRdb, limited to in-frame rearrangements. These files lack a portion of the clones; in checked studies, under half of the deficit traces to unresolved V genes, and the cause of the others is not known. The table for this sample lists fewer than 45,000 clones; less than 90% of them were counted only once. The ten most abundant clones make up nearly 7% of the sample. The sequences come from CD4+ or CD8+ T cells sorted from blood, collected in a trial of the OX40 agonist ivuxolimab. The source of these receptors is an adult with an advanced solid tumor such as melanoma, head and neck, liver or kidney cancer.

The sample holds one count of this clone. The chain employs TRBV7-2 and TRBJ1-2; D call uncertain. The germline gives CDR1 SGHTA, CDR2 FQGNSA. The CDR3 spans 12 residues. V dropped 2 bases and J dropped 8 bases, with 9 bases sitting between them. CDR3 in amino acids: CASSLTFLGYTF. Here the CDR3 DNA reads TGTGCCAGCAGCTTAACTTTCCTAGGCTACACCTTC.

The chain is built from TRBV6-9 and TRBJ1-4; no clear D. V dropped 2 bases and J dropped 1 base, with 11 bases sitting between them. The V gene's germline CDR1 is MNHGY and CDR2 SVAAGI. The length of the CDR3 is 16 residues. This chain's CDR3 is CASSYRVWVTNEKLFF. The CDR3 DNA is TGTGCCAGCAGTTATCGGGTTTGGGTAACTAATGAAAAACTGTTTTTT.

The J gene is TRBJ1-2, the V gene TRBV5-6; D might be TRBD1 (5 bases). Between the trimmed V and J ends, which lost 4 bases and 3 bases, there was a span of 13 bases. The germline V gene has CDR1 SGHDT and CDR2 YYEEEE. The CDR3 contains 14 residues. The chain's CDR3 is CASSTGGIHYGYTF. The CDR3 nucleotides read TGTGCCAGCAGCACAGGCGGAATCCACTATGGCTACACCTTC.

This rearrangement joins TRBV14 to TRBJ2-5, with D unclear. CDR3 length: 13 amino acids. Trimming stripped 1 base from V and 7 bases from J, with 10 bases between. The germline V gene has CDR1 SGHDN and CDR2 FVKESK. CDR3 nucleotide sequence: TGTGCCAGCAGCCAAGGCGATTCGGGGACCCAGTACTTC. This gives the protein CASSQGDSGTQYF.

The rearrangement links TRBV2 to TRBJ2-3; TRBD2 matches 13 bases. The CDR3 is made up of 17 amino acids. Germline V CDR1 and CDR2: SNHLY, FYNNEI. V trimming: 6 bases; J trimming: 0 bases; junction bases outside the gene matches: 6. The CDR3 DNA sequence: TGTGCCAGCAGGGGGACTAGCGGGGCCCTTAGCACAGATACGCAGTATTTT. Encoded protein: CASRGTSGALSTDTQYF.

The V and J genes are TRBV6-1 and TRBJ1-1; a weak D match, TRBD1 (5 bases). CDR3 length equals 12 residues. Trimming took off 8 bases at V and 3 bases at J, with 10 bases between the two ends. Germline assignment: CDR1 MNHNS and CDR2 SASEGT. The CDR3 spells CASSDSYTEAFF. DNA for the CDR3: TGTGCCAGCTCAGACAGTTACACTGAAGCTTTCTTT.